The 9 T cell receptor beta chains given below trace back to one sample, sequenced in a study of cytotoxic CD8 clonotypes in ibrutinib-treated CLL. Assay: immunoSEQ multiplex PCR; the TCRdb copy retains only in-frame clones and omits some. This table has hundreds of thousands of clones, 70% appearing once. The sequencing used PBMCs, collected after 24 months of ibrutinib treatment. The receptors derive from a human donor with chronic lymphocytic leukemia.

The sample holds a few counts of this clone. V is TRBV28 and J is TRBJ2-4; perhaps D is TRBD1 or TRBD2 (5 bases each). The V and J ends lost 5 bases and 9 bases respectively, with 11 bases between them. The CDR3 contains 12 residues. Germline lookup yields CDR1 MDHEN and CDR2 SYDVKM. The CDR3 region is CASSAGTSIQYF. The CDR3 coding sequence is TGTGCCAGCAGTGCCGGGACGTCCATTCAGTACTTC.

The V call is TRBV7-9, the J call TRBJ1-1; the D is unclear. Germline CDR1 reads SEHNR; CDR2 reads FQNEAQ (reference sequence). V was shortened by 1 base and J by 6 bases, with 3 bases between the two germline ends. This CDR3 is 11 amino acids long. The chain's CDR3 is CASSLVPEAFF. The CDR3 nucleotides are TGTGCCAGCAGCTTAGTCCCTGAAGCTTTCTTT.

The V and J genes are TRBV30 and TRBJ2-1, with D perhaps matching TRBD2 (6 bases). The CDR3 is made up of 13 amino acids. Trimming took off 2 bases at V and 10 bases at J, with 15 bases between the two ends. Germline CDR1 and CDR2: GTSNPN and SVGIG (reference sequence). CDR3 amino acids: CAWSQDGSQEQFF. The CDR3 bases are TGTGCCTGGAGTCAGGACGGGAGTCAGGAGCAGTTCTTC.

J is TRBJ2-5 and V is TRBV6-5; D is uncertain. Per germline, CDR1 MNHEY and CDR2 SVGAGI. There are 11 residues in the CDR3. V was trimmed by 10 bases and J by 4 bases, leaving 10 bases between them. CDR3 protein: CATRRLETQYF. Written as DNA, the CDR3 is TGTGCCACTAGGCGGTTAGAGACCCAGTACTTC.

This clone was observed a handful of times. The gene calls are TRBV28 and TRBJ2-1; weak D call: TRBD2 (5 bases). Germline values: CDR1 MDHEN, CDR2 SYDVKM. This CDR3 comprises 13 residues. The V end was cut by 10 bases, the J end by 9 bases, with 19 bases between. The DNA for the CDR3 is TGTGCCATTCGGGAAGAGTCAAGCTTTGAGCAGTTCTTC. It codes for CAIREESSFEQFF. The full variable domain, its missing parts supplied by reference TRBV28 and TRBJ2-1, is DVKVTQSSRYLVKRTGEKVFLECVQDMDHENMFWYRQDPGLGLRLIYFSYDVKMKEKGDIPEGYSVSREKKERFSLILESASTNQTSMYLCAIREESSFEQFFGPGTRLTVL.

The genes are TRBV9 and TRBJ2-7; 10 bases agree with TRBD2. Germline assignment: CDR1 SGDLS and CDR2 YYNGEE. The V and J ends lost 0 bases and 1 base, in that order; junction bases with no gene match: 1. This CDR3 has 15 residues. The CDR3 DNA sequence: TGTGCCAGCAGCGTAGGGGGACTAGCGTCCTACGAGCAGTACTTC. Protein sequence: CASSVGGLASYEQYF.

This chain connects TRBV18 to TRBJ2-3, with D unresolved. Germline CDR1 reads KGHSH; CDR2 reads LQKENI. The CDR3 is 14 residues long. The germline V and J ends were trimmed by 2 bases and 4 bases, with 10 bases remaining between them. CDR3 in amino acids: CASSPFKGSDTQYF. The DNA for the CDR3 is TGTGCCAGCTCACCATTTAAAGGTTCAGATACGCAGTATTTT. The whole variable domain, remainder taken from reference TRBV18 and TRBJ2-3, is NAGVMQNPRHLVRRRGQEARLRCSPMKGHSHVYWYRQLPEEGLKFMVYLQKENIIDESGMPKERFSAEFPKEGPSILRIQQVVRGDSAAYFCASSPFKGSDTQYFGPGTRLTVL.

Comment on this clone: Other DNA variants within this sample encode the same CDR3. This chain joins TRBV27 and TRBJ1-1; tentatively, D is TRBD1 (5 bases). Between the trimmed V and J ends, which lost 2 bases and 4 bases, there was a span of 8 bases. Germline V CDR1 and CDR2: MNHEY, SMNVEV (reference sequence). The CDR3 has 13 residues. The CDR3 DNA is TGTGCCAGCAGTTTAGGGGGAGGCACTGAAGCTTTCTTT. Its protein is CASSLGGGTEAFF.

This rearrangement joins TRBV18 to TRBJ2-3, with D maybe TRBD2 (6 bases). Per the germline V gene, CDR1 is KGHSH and CDR2 is LQKENI. Trimming pared 2 bases from V and 2 bases from J, leaving 14 bases between. This CDR3 is built from 16 residues. CDR3 residues: CASSPGVRTNTDTQYF. The CDR3 DNA is TGTGCCAGCTCACCAGGGGTTCGGACTAACACAGATACGCAGTATTTT.